A single sample is the source of the 32 T cell receptor beta chains below, sequenced in a study of CD8+ T cells in alopecia areata. Treatment noted: oral pan-JAK inhibitor, 5-10 mg twice daily. It was cDNA, reverse transcribed from extracted RNA, that served as the sequencing template. Measured with immunoSEQ multiplex PCR; TCRdb has only the in-frame clones, and not every one. The sample holds about 200,000 clones, just under 65% seen once. This sample comprised CD4+ T cells sorted from blood, obtained between weeks 49 and 50, from a patient treated with tofacitinib. These receptors came from a human donor with alopecia areata.

The J gene is TRBJ1-4, the V gene TRBV5-4, with D perhaps matching TRBD1 (5 bases). V gave up 4 bases and J gave up 8 bases, with 12 bases separating them. CDR1 is SGHNT and CDR2 is YYREEE in the germline V gene (reference sequence). The CDR3 spans 13 residues. The CDR3 loop reads CASSRGAGEKLFF. For the CDR3, the DNA is TGTGCCAGCAGCCGCGGGGCGGGCGAAAAACTGTTTTTT.

V and J are TRBV4-2 and TRBJ2-2; a weak D match, TRBD2 (5 bases). Germline V lookup: CDR1 LGHNA, CDR2 YNFKEQ. V was shortened by 4 bases and J by 7 bases, with 7 bases between the two germline ends. The CDR3 covers 12 residues. CDR3 sequence: CASSRTSGELFF. CDR3 sequence (DNA): TGTGCCAGCAGCCGAACTAGCGGGGAGCTGTTTTTT.

CDR3: CASSPRGTDTQYF. The CDR3 DNA follows: TGCGCCAGCAGTCCTAGGGGCACAGATACGCAGTATTTT. The V and J genes are TRBV4-3 and TRBJ2-3; unclear D gene. This CDR3 comprises 13 residues. The germline V gene encodes CDR1 LGHNA and CDR2 YSLEER. V lost 6 bases and J lost 1, with 8 bases in between.

The CDR3 coding sequence is TGCGCCAGCAGCAGCCCGGGACCCAACACAGATACGCAGTATTTT. It encodes CASSSPGPNTDTQYF. V usage is TRBV5-1 and J usage is TRBJ2-3; either TRBD1 or TRBD2 may fit D (5 bases each). Trimming left V 4 bases short and J 2 bases short, with 14 bases between. Looked up from germline, CDR1 is SGHRS and CDR2 is YFSETQ. CDR3 length: 15 residues.

The rearrangement links TRBV30 to TRBJ2-7; 7 nucleotides align to TRBD2. The CDR3 is 12 amino acids. Germline lookup yields CDR1 GTSNPN and CDR2 SVGIG (reference sequence). CDR3 sequence (DNA): TGTGCGTCGGGGGGAAGCTCCTACGAGCAGTACTTC. This gives the protein CASGGSSYEQYF.

This clone was counted a single time. V is TRBV7-9 and J is TRBJ2-3, with TRBD2 matching 9 bases. The CDR3 is made up of 14 amino acids. Germline loops: CDR1 SEHNR, CDR2 FQNEAQ (reference sequence). Trimming cost V 3 bases and J 4 bases; bases outside gene matches: 2. The CDR3 here is CASSFGGGADTQYF. In DNA, the CDR3 is TGTGCCAGCAGCTTTGGCGGGGGGGCAGATACGCAGTATTTT.

The chain joins TRBV29-1 to TRBJ2-1; 8 positions agree with TRBD2. The V gene's germline CDR1 is SQVTM and CDR2 ANQGSEA. The junction had 9 bases not matched to a gene; V was cut back by 7 bases and J by 7 bases. The CDR3 spans 13 residues. For the CDR3, the DNA is TGCAGCGGTGTATTCGCGGGGGGTAATGAGCAGTTCTTC. Translating it yields CSGVFAGGNEQFF.

The chain uses TRBV30 and TRBJ2-1; no definite D call. Trimming left V 0 bases short and J 7 bases short, with 7 bases between. CDR3 length equals 12 residues. Germline lookup yields CDR1 GTSNPN and CDR2 SVGIG (reference sequence). CDR3 protein: CAWSVRSNEQFF. The CDR3 region has the DNA TGTGCCTGGAGTGTAAGAAGTAATGAGCAGTTCTTC.

This clone was counted only a few times. This chain links TRBV30 with TRBJ2-1; no definite D call. CDR3 length: 11 amino acids. Germline V lookup: CDR1 GTSNPN, CDR2 SVGIG (reference sequence). The CDR3 nucleotides are TGTGCTTCTAGCTCCTACAATGAGCAGTTCTTC. Translation gives CASSSYNEQFF.

The rearrangement uses TRBV29-1 and TRBJ2-1, with 16 bases matching TRBD2. V was clipped by 7 bases and J by 10 bases; unmatched bases: 10. The CDR3 contains 15 residues. Germline-derived CDR1 and CDR2 are SQVTM and ANQGSEA. As DNA, the CDR3 is TGCAGCGCCCAGGGACTAGCGGGGGGGCATGGAGAGCAGTTCTTC. This gives the protein CSAQGLAGGHGEQFF.

This chain uses TRBV30 with TRBJ1-5; D gene ambiguous. The germline V and J ends were trimmed by 1 base and 4 bases, with 5 bases remaining between them. This CDR3 comprises 12 residues. Germline V gives CDR1 GTSNPN, CDR2 SVGIG (reference sequence). The CDR3 nucleotides read TGTGCCTGGAGTGATGGAAATCAGCCCCAGCATTTT. It specifies CAWSDGNQPQHF.

The chain combines TRBV11-1 with TRBJ2-5; unclear D gene. Germline V gives CDR1 SGHAT, CDR2 FQDESV (reference sequence). CDR3 length: 11 residues. V dropped 8 bases and J dropped 5 bases, with 9 bases sitting between them. CDR3 residues: CASRNRETQYF. The DNA for the CDR3 is TGTGCCAGCCGAAATAGGGAGACCCAGTACTTC.

The chain combines TRBV4-3 with TRBJ1-1; no clear D gene. Germline CDR1 reads LGHNA; CDR2 reads YSLEER. V was trimmed by 0 bases and J by 3 bases, leaving 5 bases between them. The CDR3 spans 13 residues. The CDR3 DNA follows: TGCGCCAGCAGCCAAGATCGAGACACTGAAGCTTTCTTT. Translated, it gives CASSQDRDTEAFF.

The gene calls are TRBV30 and TRBJ2-7; D unclear. Germline-derived CDR1 and CDR2 are GTSNPN and SVGIG (reference sequence). Trimming removed 0 bases at V and 2 bases at J, with 8 bases between. CDR3 size: 13 residues. This chain's CDR3 is CAWSVVGTYEQYF. DNA for the CDR3: TGTGCCTGGAGTGTAGTAGGTACCTACGAGCAGTACTTC.

This clone was observed a handful of times. The chain employs TRBV10-3 and TRBJ2-5; tentatively, D is TRBD2 (7 bases). V shed 3 bases and J shed 3 bases, with 17 bases lying between them. The CDR3 runs to 16 residues. Germline V lookup: CDR1 ENHRY, CDR2 SYGVKD. The DNA for the CDR3 is TGTGCCATCAGTGACCCTCGGGGGGCAGTAAAAGAGACCCAGTACTTC. Translated, it gives CAISDPRGAVKETQYF.

This rearrangement joins TRBV29-1 to TRBJ1-1; TRBD1 is a possible D gene (5 bases). Germline values: CDR1 SQVTM, CDR2 ANQGSEA. The length of the CDR3 is 14 residues. Trimming left V 4 bases short and J 0 bases short, with 12 bases between. In DNA, the CDR3 is TGCAGCGTTGGGGACTGGCGGATGAACACTGAAGCTTTCTTT. Its protein product is CSVGDWRMNTEAFF.

On this clone itself: The same CDR3 is also encoded by other DNA sequences in this sample. The V gene is TRBV14, the J gene TRBJ2-7; the D is unclear. CDR3 length: 13 amino acids. Germline lookup yields CDR1 SGHDN and CDR2 FVKESK. V was shortened by 1 base and J by 3 bases, with 7 bases between the two germline ends. DNA for the CDR3: TGTGCCAGCAGCCAAGGCTACAACTACGAGCAGTACTTC. It codes for CASSQGYNYEQYF.

The V gene is TRBV5-1, the J gene TRBJ2-5; maybe TRBD1 (6 bases). This CDR3 region has 14 residues. Germline loops: CDR1 SGHRS, CDR2 YFSETQ. V gave up 4 bases and J gave up 5 bases, with 15 bases separating them. CDR3 in amino acids: CASSLGQPEETQYF. The CDR3 DNA sequence: TGCGCCAGCAGCCTGGGACAACCCGAGGAGACCCAGTACTTC.

This clone was seen a single time. The chain joins TRBV2 to TRBJ1-2; D is uncertain. This CDR3 has 12 residues. Per germline, CDR1 SNHLY and CDR2 FYNNEI. V was cut by 0 bases and J by 7 bases, with 6 bases left in between. The CDR3 bases are TGTGCCAGCAGTGAAGCACGGGGTGGCTACACCTTC. Its protein is CASSEARGGYTF.

This clone appeared once. The gene calls are TRBV29-1 and TRBJ1-1; no reliable D call. Germline-derived CDR1 and CDR2 are SQVTM and ANQGSEA. The CDR3 consists of 14 residues. V lost 1 base and J lost 1, with 10 bases in between. CDR3 bases: TGCAGCGTTGAAGTCCCCGGGAGGAACACTGAAGCTTTCTTT. It yields the protein CSVEVPGRNTEAFF.

The J gene is TRBJ1-5, the V gene TRBV2; D possibly corresponds to TRBD1 (5 bases). Per germline, CDR1 SNHLY and CDR2 FYNNEI. The CDR3 consists of 13 residues. Trimming left V 7 bases short and J 1 base short, with 8 bases between. Here the CDR3 DNA reads TGTGCCAGCAAAGGGGAAAGCAATCAGCCCCAGCATTTT. Protein sequence: CASKGESNQPQHF.

This chain joins TRBV29-1 and TRBJ2-5; D is ambiguous. With 3 bases removed from V and 5 bases from J, the gap between germline ends came to 16 bases. The CDR3 runs 14 residues. Per germline, CDR1 SQVTM and CDR2 ANQGSEA. The CDR3 coding sequence is TGCAGCGTTGAGACAACACTGGAGTGGGAGACCCAGTACTTC. Protein: CSVETTLEWETQYF. Variable domain in full (rest from reference TRBV29-1 and TRBJ2-5): SAVISQKPSRDICQRGTSLTIQCQVDSQVTMMFWYRQQPGQSLTLIATANQGSEATYESGFVIDKFPISRPNLTFSTLTVSNMSPEDSSIYLCSVETTLEWETQYFGPGTRLLVL.

This clone showed up just a few times. V usage is TRBV29-1 and J usage is TRBJ2-3; the D call may be TRBD1 or TRBD2 (5 bases each). The length of the CDR3 is 15 residues. Per the germline V gene, CDR1 is SQVTM and CDR2 is ANQGSEA. Trimming removed 5 bases at V and 4 bases at J, with 19 bases between. The CDR3 coding sequence is TGCAGCGTTCAGCCCCGACAGACCGGGGCAGATACGCAGTATTTT. This encodes CSVQPRQTGADTQYF.

V is TRBV9 and J is TRBJ2-1, with 14 bases matching TRBD2. V lost 3 bases, J lost 1 base, and 3 bases stayed unmatched. The CDR3 has 17 amino acids. In germline, CDR1 is SGDLS, CDR2 YYNGEE. The CDR3 loop reads CASSETSGGASYNEQFF. CDR3 coding DNA: TGTGCCAGCAGCGAGACTAGCGGGGGGGCATCCTACAATGAGCAGTTCTTC.

This clone has just a few counts. The chain carries TRBV30 and TRBJ2-7; 11 bases are shared with TRBD2. The ends lost 4 bases at V and 3 bases at J; junction bases unmatched: 11. In germline, CDR1 is GTSNPN, CDR2 SVGIG (reference sequence). The CDR3 length is 16 residues. This CDR3 reads CAWTQGSGGANYEQYF. CDR3 nucleotides: TGTGCCTGGACCCAGGGTAGCGGGGGGGCGAACTACGAGCAGTACTTC.

The chain joins TRBV29-1 to TRBJ2-7; D tentatively fits TRBD1 or TRBD2 (5 bases each). The ends were cut back, 7 bases at V and 4 bases at J, with 17 bases in the middle. Germline loops: CDR1 SQVTM, CDR2 ANQGSEA. The CDR3 is made up of 13 amino acids. In DNA, the CDR3 is TGCAGCGCCAAACGGGACCGAGATTACGAGCAGTACTTC. It encodes CSAKRDRDYEQYF.

The V and J genes are TRBV18 and TRBJ1-1; D remains ambiguous. V lost 0 bases, J lost 12 bases, and 20 bases lay in between. Germline V gene sequence: CDR1 KGHSH, CDR2 LQKENI. The CDR3 runs to 15 residues. CDR3 bases: TGTGCCAGCTCACCACCGGGCAACGTCCCGGCGGGAACTTTCTTT. It specifies CASSPPGNVPAGTFF.

This clone was counted a few times. The rearrangement links TRBV29-1 to TRBJ2-5, with TRBD1 as a possible D gene (5 bases). CDR3 length equals 12 residues. The germline V and J ends were trimmed by 7 bases and 4 bases, with 13 bases remaining between them. Germline V CDR1 and CDR2: SQVTM, ANQGSEA. CDR3 loop: CSADLGVETQYF. DNA of the CDR3: TGCAGCGCTGACCTAGGGGTAGAGACCCAGTACTTC. Full variable domain (rest looked up from reference TRBV29-1 and TRBJ2-5): SAVISQKPSRDICQRGTSLTIQCQVDSQVTMMFWYRQQPGQSLTLIATANQGSEATYESGFVIDKFPISRPNLTFSTLTVSNMSPEDSSIYLCSADLGVETQYFGPGTRLLVL.

As concerns this clone: This same CDR3 is encoded by further DNA sequences in the sample. The chain joins TRBV29-1 to TRBJ2-7; D could derive from TRBD1 or TRBD2 (6 bases each). The germline gives CDR1 SQVTM, CDR2 ANQGSEA. The CDR3 spans 12 residues. Trimming pared 2 bases from V and 2 bases from J, leaving 7 bases between. CDR3 in DNA: TGCAGCGTTGAAAGGGGGGCCTACGAGCAGTACTTC. Encoded protein: CSVERGAYEQYF.

The V gene is TRBV11-2, the J gene TRBJ2-2; D unclear. The CDR3 loop spans 16 amino acids. Trimming shortened V by 6 bases and J by 4 bases, and 18 bases separated the two germline ends. Per the germline V gene, CDR1 is SGHAT and CDR2 is FQNNGV. The CDR3 loop is CASREEFTRLTGELFF. In nucleotides, the CDR3 is TGTGCCAGCAGGGAAGAGTTTACCCGACTCACCGGGGAGCTGTTTTTT. Based on the CDR3 plus reference TRBV11-2 and TRBJ2-2, the full variable domain is EAGVAQSPRYKIIEKRQSVAFWCNPISGHATLYWYQQILGQGPKLLIQFQNNGVVDDSQLPKDRFSAERLKGVDSTLKIQPAKLEDSAVYLCASREEFTRLTGELFFGEGSRLTVL.

This rearrangement joins TRBV18 to TRBJ1-5; no firm D call. CDR3 length: 15 amino acids. V dropped 4 bases and J dropped 2 bases, with 12 bases sitting between them. The V gene's germline CDR1 is KGHSH and CDR2 LQKENI. In DNA form, the CDR3 reads TGTGCCAGCTCACGTGAGGCGAACGGCAATCAGCCCCAGCATTTT. Its translation: CASSREANGNQPQHF.

This clone was seen more than once but under ten times. J is TRBJ1-6 and V is TRBV11-2; 8 positions match TRBD1. The CDR3 is 18 residues long. Germline CDR1 and CDR2: SGHAT and FQNNGV. J gave up 5 bases and V 1 base, and 10 bases lay outside the gene matches. DNA of the CDR3: TGTGCCAGCAGCTTAGCCTTCAGGGGGACAGGTCATAATTCACCCCTCCACTTT. Encoded protein: CASSLAFRGTGHNSPLHF.